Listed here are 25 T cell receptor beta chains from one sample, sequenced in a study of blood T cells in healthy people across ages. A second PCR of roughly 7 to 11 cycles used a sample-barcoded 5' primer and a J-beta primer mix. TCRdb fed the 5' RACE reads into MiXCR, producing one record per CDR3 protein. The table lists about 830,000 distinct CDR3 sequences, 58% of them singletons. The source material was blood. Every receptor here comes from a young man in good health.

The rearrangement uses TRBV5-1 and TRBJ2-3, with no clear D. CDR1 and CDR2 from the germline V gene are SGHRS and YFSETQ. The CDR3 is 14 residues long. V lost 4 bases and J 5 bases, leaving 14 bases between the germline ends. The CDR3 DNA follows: TGCGCCAGCAGCCCAGGAGCCTTAAAAGATACGCAGTATTTT. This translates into CASSPGALKDTQYF.

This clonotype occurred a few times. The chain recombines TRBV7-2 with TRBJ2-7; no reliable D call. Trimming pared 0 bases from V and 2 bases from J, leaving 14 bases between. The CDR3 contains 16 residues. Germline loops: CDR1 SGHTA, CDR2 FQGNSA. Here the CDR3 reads CASSLAWASLTYEQYF. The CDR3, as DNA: TGTGCCAGCAGCTTAGCGTGGGCTTCCCTCACCTACGAGCAGTACTTC.

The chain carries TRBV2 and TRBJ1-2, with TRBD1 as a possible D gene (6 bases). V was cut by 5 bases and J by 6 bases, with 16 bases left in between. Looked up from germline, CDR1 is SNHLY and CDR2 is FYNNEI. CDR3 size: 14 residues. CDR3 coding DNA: TGTGCCAGCAGTATAACTACAGGGTCTCATGGCTACACCTTC. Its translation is CASSITTGSHGYTF.

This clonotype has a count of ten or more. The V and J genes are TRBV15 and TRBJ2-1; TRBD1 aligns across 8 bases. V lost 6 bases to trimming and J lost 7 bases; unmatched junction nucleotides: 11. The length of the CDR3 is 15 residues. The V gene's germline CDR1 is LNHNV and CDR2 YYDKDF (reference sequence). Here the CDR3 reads CATRRTGSWRNEQFF. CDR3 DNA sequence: TGTGCCACCAGAAGGACAGGGAGTTGGAGAAATGAGCAGTTCTTC.

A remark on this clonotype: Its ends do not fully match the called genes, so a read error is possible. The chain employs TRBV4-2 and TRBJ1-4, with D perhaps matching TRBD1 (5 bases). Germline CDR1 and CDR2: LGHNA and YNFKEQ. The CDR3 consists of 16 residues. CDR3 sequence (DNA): TGTGCCAGCAGCCAAGTTATGTACGGGGCGGGTGAAAGACTGTTTTTT. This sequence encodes CASSQVMYGAGERLFF.

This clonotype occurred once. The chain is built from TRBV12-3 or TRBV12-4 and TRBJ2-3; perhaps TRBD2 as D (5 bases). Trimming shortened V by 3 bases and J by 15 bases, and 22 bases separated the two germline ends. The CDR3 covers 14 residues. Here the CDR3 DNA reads TGTGCCAGCAGTTTCAGAGGGAGCGCAGATATGCAATATTTT. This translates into CASSFRGSADMQYF.

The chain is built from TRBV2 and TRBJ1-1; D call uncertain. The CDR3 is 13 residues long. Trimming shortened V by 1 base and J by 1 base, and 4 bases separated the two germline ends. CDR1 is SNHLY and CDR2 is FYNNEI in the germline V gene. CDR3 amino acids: CASSEGWNTEAFF. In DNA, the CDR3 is TGTGCCAGCAGTGAAGGCTGGAACACTGAAGCTTTCTTT.

Here the CDR3 reads CTSNYGRTALYQPQHF. The CDR3 coding sequence is TGCACCAGCAACTATGGCAGGACAGCACTTTATCAGCCCCAGCATTTT. V is TRBV1 and J is TRBJ1-5; TRBD1 is taken as the D call from the table, unchecked against the DNA. TRBV1 is tagged as a pseudogene. The CDR3 length is 16 residues.

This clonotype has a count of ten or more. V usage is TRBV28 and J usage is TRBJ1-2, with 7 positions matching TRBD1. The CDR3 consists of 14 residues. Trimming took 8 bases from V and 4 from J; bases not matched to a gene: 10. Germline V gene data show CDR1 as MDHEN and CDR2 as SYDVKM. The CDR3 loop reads CASFTGQDFYGYTF. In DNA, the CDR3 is TGTGCCAGCTTTACTGGACAGGATTTCTATGGCTACACCTTC.

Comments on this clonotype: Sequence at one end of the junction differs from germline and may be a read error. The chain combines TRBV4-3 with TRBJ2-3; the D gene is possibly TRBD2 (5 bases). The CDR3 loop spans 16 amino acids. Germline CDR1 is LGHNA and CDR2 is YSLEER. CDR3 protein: CASSNLAASSTDMQYF. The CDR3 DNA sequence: TGCGCCAGCAGCAACCTAGCCGCGTCTAGCACAGATATGCAGTATTTT.

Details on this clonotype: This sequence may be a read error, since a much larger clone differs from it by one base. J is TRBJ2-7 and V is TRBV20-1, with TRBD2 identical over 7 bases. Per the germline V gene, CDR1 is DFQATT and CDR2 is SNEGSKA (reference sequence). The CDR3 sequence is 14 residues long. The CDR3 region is CSPRGPAGLNEQYF. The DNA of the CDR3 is TGCAGCCCCCGCGGCCCAGCGGGACTAAATGAGCAGTACTTC.

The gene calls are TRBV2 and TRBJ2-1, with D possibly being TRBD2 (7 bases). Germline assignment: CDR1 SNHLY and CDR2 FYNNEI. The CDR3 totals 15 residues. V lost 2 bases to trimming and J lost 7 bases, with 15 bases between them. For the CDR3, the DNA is TGTGCCAGCAGTGAAAAGTGGGGGGGCCAGAATGAGCAGTTCTTC. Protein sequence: CASSEKWGGQNEQFF.

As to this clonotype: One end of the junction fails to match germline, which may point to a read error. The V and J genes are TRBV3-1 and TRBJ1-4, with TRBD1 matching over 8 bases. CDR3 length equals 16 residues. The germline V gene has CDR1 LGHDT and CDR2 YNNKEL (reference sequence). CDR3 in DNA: TGTGCCAGCGGCCAACTAAGCGGGACAGGAGCTAAAAAACTGTTTTTT. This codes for CASGQLSGTGAKKLFF.

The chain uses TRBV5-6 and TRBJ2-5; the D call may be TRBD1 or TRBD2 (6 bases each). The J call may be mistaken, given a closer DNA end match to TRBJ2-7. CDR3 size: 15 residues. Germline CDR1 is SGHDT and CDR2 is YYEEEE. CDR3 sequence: CASSVRGLIKYEQYF. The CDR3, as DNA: TGTGCCAGCAGCGTCCGGGGGCTCATCAAATACGAGCAGTACTTC.

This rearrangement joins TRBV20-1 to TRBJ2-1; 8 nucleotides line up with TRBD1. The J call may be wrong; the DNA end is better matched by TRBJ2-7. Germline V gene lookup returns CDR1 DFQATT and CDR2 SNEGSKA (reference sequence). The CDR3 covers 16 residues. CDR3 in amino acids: CSAREGQVRPYNEQYF. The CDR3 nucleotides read TGCAGTGCTAGAGAGGGACAGGTCAGGCCCTACAATGAGCAGTACTTC.

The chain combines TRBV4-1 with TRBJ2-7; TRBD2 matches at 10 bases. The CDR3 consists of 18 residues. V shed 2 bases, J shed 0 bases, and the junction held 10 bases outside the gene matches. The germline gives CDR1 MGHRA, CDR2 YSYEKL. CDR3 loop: CASSQFQGLAYSSYEQYF. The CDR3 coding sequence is TGCGCCAGCAGCCAATTCCAGGGACTAGCGTATAGCTCCTACGAGCAGTACTTC.

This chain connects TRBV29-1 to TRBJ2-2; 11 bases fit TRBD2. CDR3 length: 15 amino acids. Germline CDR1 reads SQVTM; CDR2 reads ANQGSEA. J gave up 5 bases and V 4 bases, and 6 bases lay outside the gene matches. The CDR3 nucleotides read TGCAGCGTTGCTAAGACTAGCGGGGTAACCGGGGAGCTGTTTTTT. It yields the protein CSVAKTSGVTGELFF.

CDR3 protein: CASSLFGVPGQETQYF. CDR3 DNA: TGTGCCAGCAGTCTCTTCGGGGTTCCGGGACAAGAGACCCAGTACTTC. The genes are TRBV27 and TRBJ2-5; D is perhaps TRBD2 (5 bases). Trimming removed 5 bases at V and 2 bases at J, with 18 bases between. The germline gives CDR1 MNHEY, CDR2 SMNVEV (reference sequence). This CDR3 comprises 16 residues.

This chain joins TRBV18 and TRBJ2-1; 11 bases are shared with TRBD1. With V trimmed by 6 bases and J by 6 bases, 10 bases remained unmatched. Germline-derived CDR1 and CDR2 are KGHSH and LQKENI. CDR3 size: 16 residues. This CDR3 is CASSHLGTGGFNEQFF. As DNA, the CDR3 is TGTGCCAGCTCGCACCTGGGGACAGGGGGATTCAATGAGCAGTTCTTC.

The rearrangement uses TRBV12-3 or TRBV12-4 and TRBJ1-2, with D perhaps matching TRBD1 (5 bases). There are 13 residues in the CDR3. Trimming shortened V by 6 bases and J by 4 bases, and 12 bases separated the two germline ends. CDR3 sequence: CASSGDSVYGYTF. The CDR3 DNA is TGTGCCAGCAGCGGTGACAGCGTCTATGGCTACACCTTC.

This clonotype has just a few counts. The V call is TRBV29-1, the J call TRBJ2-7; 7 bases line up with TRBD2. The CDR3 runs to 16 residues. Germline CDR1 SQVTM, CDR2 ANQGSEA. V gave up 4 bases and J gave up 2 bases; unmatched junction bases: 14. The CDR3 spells CSVVASGPQPPYEQYF. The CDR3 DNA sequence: TGCAGCGTTGTTGCTAGCGGCCCCCAACCCCCCTACGAGCAGTACTTC.

DNA for the CDR3: TGTGCCAGCAGCCATACAAGGGACACCTTGAACACTGAAGCTTTCTTT. Protein sequence: CASSHTRDTLNTEAFF. V usage is TRBV7-2 and J usage is TRBJ1-1; possible D gene TRBD1, 6 bases. Germline CDR1 reads SGHTA; CDR2 reads FQGNSA. Trimming left V 5 bases short and J 0 bases short, with 16 bases between. The CDR3 has 16 amino acids.

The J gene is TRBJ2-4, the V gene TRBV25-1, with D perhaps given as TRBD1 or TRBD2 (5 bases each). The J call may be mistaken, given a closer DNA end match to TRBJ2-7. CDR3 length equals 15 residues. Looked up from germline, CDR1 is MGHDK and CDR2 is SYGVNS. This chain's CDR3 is CASSEFYGRDHEQYF. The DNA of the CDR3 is TGTGCCAGCAGTGAGTTTTATGGCAGGGACCACGAGCAGTACTTC.

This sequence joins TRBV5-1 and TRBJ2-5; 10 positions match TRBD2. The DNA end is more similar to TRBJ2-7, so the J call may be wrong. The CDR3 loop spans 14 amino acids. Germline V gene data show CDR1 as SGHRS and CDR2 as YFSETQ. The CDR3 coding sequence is TGCGCCAGCAGCATTGGACTAGCGGCATACGAGCAGTACTTC. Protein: CASSIGLAAYEQYF.

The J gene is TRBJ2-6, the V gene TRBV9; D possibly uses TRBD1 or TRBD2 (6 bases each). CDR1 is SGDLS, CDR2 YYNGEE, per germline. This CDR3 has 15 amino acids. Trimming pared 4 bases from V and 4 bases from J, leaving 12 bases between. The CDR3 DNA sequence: TGTGCCAGCAGCCACGGGGGCAGAGGGGCCAACGTCCTGACTTTC. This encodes CASSHGGRGANVLTF.